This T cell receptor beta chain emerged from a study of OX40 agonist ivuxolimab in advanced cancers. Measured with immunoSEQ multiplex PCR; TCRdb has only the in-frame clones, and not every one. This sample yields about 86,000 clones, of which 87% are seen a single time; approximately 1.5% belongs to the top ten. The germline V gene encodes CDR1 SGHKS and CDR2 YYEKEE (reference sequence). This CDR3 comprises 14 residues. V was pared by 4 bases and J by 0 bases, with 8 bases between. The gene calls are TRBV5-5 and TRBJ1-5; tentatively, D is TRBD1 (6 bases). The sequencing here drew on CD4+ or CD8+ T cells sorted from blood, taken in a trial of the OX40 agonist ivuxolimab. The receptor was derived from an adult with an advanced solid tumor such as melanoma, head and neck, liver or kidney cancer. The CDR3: CASSAGDSNQPQHF. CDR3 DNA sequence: TGTGCCAGCAGCGCAGGGGATAGCAATCAGCCCCAGCATTTT.